This TCR beta chain was recovered during a study of blood T cell repertoires in COVID-19. Study summary: Acute and convalescent COVID-19 specimens originated in the United States, Italy and Spain. PBMCs, B-cell-depleted T cells, or T cells provided the cDNA or gDNA that made up the material.

In the study's own analysis: Amplification of reference gene primers provided the estimated nucleated cell counts. Clones were sequenced by immunoSEQ multiplex PCR, and TCRdb holds only the in-frame ones, with some missing. V and J calls and clone size are those listed in that table; D and trimming were worked out from the DNA. The table lists 250,000 to 350,000 clones, 87% of them singletons. V was trimmed by 3 bases and J by 0 bases, leaving 9 bases between them. The CDR3 covers 15 residues. Germline CDR1 reads SGHTA; CDR2 reads FQGTGA. This clone was counted once. The TCR sequence derives from a woman aged 45-65 years who had recovered from COVID-19. V is TRBV7-3 and J is TRBJ2-1; D not certain. The sequenced sample consisted of peripheral blood. CDR3 coding DNA: TGTGCCAGCAGCTTCTCCAGCGACTCCTACAATGAGCAGTTCTTC. Encoded protein: CASSFSSDSYNEQFF.